The clone carrying this T cell receptor beta chain was seen just once. Its antigen is undetermined. This sample is part of a study of cytomegalovirus exposure and HLA in healthy donors. Findings and limits, study-wide: When a later analysis was performed, an Asian-associated ancestry cluster reportedly had fewer N-insertions than the roughly 640-donor mean. The authors later found HLA-associated TCR beta chains more clonally expanded than equally common others.

Germline loops: CDR1 MDHEN, CDR2 SYDVKM. The CDR3 has 14 amino acids. The V gene end was trimmed by 7 bases and the J gene end by 2 bases; junction bases not matched to a gene: 6. Both 60 Vbeta primers and 13 Jbeta primers went into the PCR. The data were produced by immunoSEQ multiplex PCR, yet TCRdb's version contains in-frame clones alone and is incomplete. The repertoire holds 140,000 or so clones, with around 82% as singletons. The source of this sequence is a woman between 18 and 29 years old in good health and CMV-seropositive. This chain connects TRBV28 to TRBJ2-5, with 8 bases lining up with TRBD1. Sequenced input: PBMCs. The CDR3 DNA sequence: TGTGCCAGCAACCAGGGGACAGGACAAGAGACCCAGTACTTC. This encodes CASNQGTGQETQYF.